This T cell receptor (beta chain) was found in a study of T cells in Graves' hyperthyroidism and ophthalmopathy. Overall study findings and caveats: The model foresaw ophthalmopathy a median approximately 6.3 months prior to onset.

There were TCR beta CDR3 regions amplified from RNA transcripts. TCR CDR3 regions were first amplified by RT-PCR with HTBI primers. One entry per CDR3 protein results from TCRdb running MiXCR on the multiplex PCR reads. Found here are 480,000 or so distinct CDR3 sequences, approximately 14% of them singletons; the top ten hold over 15%. Regarding this clonotype: What it recognizes is unknown.

The CDR3 extends over 15 amino acids. V lost 2 bases, J lost 1 base, and 8 bases lay in between. CDR1 and CDR2 (germline): LGHNA, YNFKEQ. Patients aged 18 to 65 had newly diagnosed hyperthyroidism lasting under 2 months. Fresh 10 ml peripheral blood yielded PBMCs. Sequenced: blood. This chain links TRBV4-2 with TRBJ2-2; D unresolved. The clonotype comes from a young woman with Graves' hyperthyroidism. This CDR3 is CASSQLDLNTGELFF. The CDR3 DNA follows: TGTGCCAGCAGCCAACTAGACTTGAACACCGGGGAGCTGTTTTTT.